These 2 T cell receptor beta chains share one sample of origin, sequenced in a study of cytotoxic CD8 clonotypes in ibrutinib-treated CLL. TCRdb's copy holds only in-frame clones and misses some; the assay was immunoSEQ multiplex PCR. This table has nearly 300,000 clones, around 69% appearing once. The source was PBMCs, collected at disease progression, from a patient treated with ibrutinib. The receptors shown here come from a human donor with chronic lymphocytic leukemia.

This chain connects TRBV4-1 to TRBJ1-4, with 8 bases fitting TRBD1. Per the germline V gene, CDR1 is MGHRA and CDR2 is YSYEKL. The CDR3 is made up of 15 amino acids. Trimming cost V 5 bases and J 8 bases; bases outside gene matches: 10. The CDR3 reads CASSYRTGYVEKLFF. DNA of the CDR3: TGCGCCAGCAGCTACCGGACAGGGTATGTCGAAAAACTGTTTTTT.

The chain is built from TRBV4-1 and TRBJ1-2; 7 bases align to TRBD1. The V segment lost 2 bases and the J segment 6 bases; nucleotides outside the gene matches: 6. Germline CDR1 is MGHRA and CDR2 is YSYEKL. The CDR3 extends over 14 amino acids. In DNA, the CDR3 is TGCGCCAGCAGCCAAACGAGACAGGGTGATGGCTACACCTTC. Translation gives CASSQTRQGDGYTF.